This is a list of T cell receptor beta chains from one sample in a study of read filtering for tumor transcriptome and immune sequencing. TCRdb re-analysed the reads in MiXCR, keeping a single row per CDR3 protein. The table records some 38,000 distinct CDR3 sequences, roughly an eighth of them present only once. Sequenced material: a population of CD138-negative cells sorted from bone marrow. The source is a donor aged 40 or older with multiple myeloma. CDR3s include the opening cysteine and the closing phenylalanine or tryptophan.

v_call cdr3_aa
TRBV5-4 CASSLAQGMDSPLHF
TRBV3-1 CASSRGPYTEAFF
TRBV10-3 CAITEEGYEQYF
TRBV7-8 CASSLEMTSGRALVYEQYF
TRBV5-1 CASSMNVGTGRNTEAFF
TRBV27 CASSWNTGSYEQYF
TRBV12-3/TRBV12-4 CASSPRRTRSPYNEQFF
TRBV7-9 CASGLSGVNEQFF
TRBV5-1 CASRLTGDQPQHF
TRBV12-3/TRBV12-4 CASSLIGGLGNEQFF
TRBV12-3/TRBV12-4 CASSPGQGYSPLHF
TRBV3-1 CASGHRGYTGELFF
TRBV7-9 CASSLAGKGPETQYF
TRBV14 CASSKQVVGTGELFF
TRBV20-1 CSASPLHGQPQHF
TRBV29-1 CSVSRDSPYEQYF
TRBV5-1 CASSIGTVSYNEQFF
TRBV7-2 CASSRRTANNEQFF
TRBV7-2 CASSLAVYNEQFF
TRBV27 CASSSAGSGRGNEQFF
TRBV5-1 CASSLVPGQGTDTQYF
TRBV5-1 CASSLGQGYTEAFF
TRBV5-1 CASSLASLYEQYF
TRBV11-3 CASSGGGSYNEQFF
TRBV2 CAKGTSGGAGQFF
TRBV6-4 CASSLKGTDTQYF
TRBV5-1 CASSLEGTGELFF